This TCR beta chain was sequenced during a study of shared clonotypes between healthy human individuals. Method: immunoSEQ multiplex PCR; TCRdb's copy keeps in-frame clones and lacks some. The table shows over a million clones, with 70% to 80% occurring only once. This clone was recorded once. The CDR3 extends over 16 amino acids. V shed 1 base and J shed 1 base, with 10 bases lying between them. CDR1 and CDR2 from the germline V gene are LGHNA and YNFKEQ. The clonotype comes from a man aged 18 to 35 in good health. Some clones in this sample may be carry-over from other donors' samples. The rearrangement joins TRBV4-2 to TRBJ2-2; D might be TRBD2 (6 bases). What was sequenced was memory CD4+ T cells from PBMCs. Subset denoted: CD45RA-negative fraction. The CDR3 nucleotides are TGTGCCAGCAGCCAAGTTGTAGCGGAGAACACCGGGGAGCTGTTTTTT. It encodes CASSQVVAENTGELFF.